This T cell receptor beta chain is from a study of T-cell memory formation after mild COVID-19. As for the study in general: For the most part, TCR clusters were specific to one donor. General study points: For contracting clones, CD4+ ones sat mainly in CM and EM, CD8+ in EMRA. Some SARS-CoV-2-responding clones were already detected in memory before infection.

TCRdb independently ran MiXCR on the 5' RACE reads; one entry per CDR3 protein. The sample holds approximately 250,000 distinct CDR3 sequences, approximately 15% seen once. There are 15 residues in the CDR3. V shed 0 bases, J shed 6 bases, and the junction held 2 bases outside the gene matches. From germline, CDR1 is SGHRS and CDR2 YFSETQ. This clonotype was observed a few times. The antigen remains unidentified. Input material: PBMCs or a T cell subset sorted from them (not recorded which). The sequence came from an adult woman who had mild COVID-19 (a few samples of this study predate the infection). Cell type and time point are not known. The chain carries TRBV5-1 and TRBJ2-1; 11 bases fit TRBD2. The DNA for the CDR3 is TGCGCCAGCAGCTTGGCCCTAGCGGGGGGCAATGAGCAGTTCTTC. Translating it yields CASSLALAGGNEQFF.